Reported below is one T cell receptor (beta chain). Its antigen specificity is not known. It has no much larger one-base neighbor in the sample; base qualities were not kept. In total, approximately 610 healthy bone marrow donors made up the cohort. All cohort members were sampled while nominally healthy, although unrecorded immune exposures were likely present. The donor was CMV seropositive and belonged to the group of around 300 seropositive cohort members. Each donor provided a peripheral blood sample, and peripheral blood mononuclear cells were used for TCR beta sequencing. Genomic DNA extraction from the blood cell samples was performed with the Qiagen DNeasy Blood Extraction Kit. According to the germline V gene (reference sequence), CDR1 reads MNHEY and CDR2 reads SMNVEV. For this chain, trimming is 4 bases at the V end and 3 bases at the J end, and the number of junction bases without a gene match is 8. The CDR3 goes from the cysteine to the phenylalanine over 15 residues. Of all the DNA, just the CDR3 is kept, 45 bases in frame from base 1.

The data derive from a study of cytomegalovirus exposure and HLA in healthy donors (TCRdb year 2017). For context, the study as a whole: In an earlier analysis of under 600 of the donors, roughly 300 Gb of sequence data and 117 million unique TCR beta sequences from about 179 million T cells were reported. Roughly 300 gigabases of sequencing data and tens of millions of unique TCR sequences were included in an early release covering several hundred HLA-typed donors. Among the roughly 380 genotyped donors, around 79% belonged to the genetic ancestry cluster associated with self-reported Caucasian donors. The study aimed to test whether signatures of past pathogen exposure could be identified by cataloging public T cell receptors. Using immunosequencing, the study profiled T cell repertoires from 550 to 750 subjects and related those repertoires to cytomegalovirus serostatus. A separate validation cohort of some 130 different subjects was used in addition to the approximately 640-subject first cohort. To predict cytomegalovirus infection status, the study brought together high-throughput TCR immunosequencing, statistical association of individual TCRs with disease status, and machine learning. A later analysis re-examined previously published TCR beta repertoires from 600 to 700 donors and added high-resolution HLA genotyping to investigate patterns of TCR occurrence. Rather than drawing on any new phenotypic data, the later analysis identified candidate immune exposures from TCR beta sequences and the way those sequences occurred across donors. An earlier analysis of roughly 600 of the donors used high-throughput TCR beta sequencing to judge whether each TCR beta V gene segment behaved as functional or pseudogenic. Donor age, sex, ethnicity and CMV serostatus were collected together with the repertoire data. Genome-wide SNP genotypes for about three fifths of the roughly 670 donors were used in a later genetic analysis, which treated that subset as a discovery cohort. All discovery cohort repertoires had been generated using a single sequencing platform. Both class I and class II loci were covered by HLA typing, at four-digit resolution. The number of typed donors differed by locus: roughly 620-630 for A, B, C, DRB1 and DQB1; 522 for DQA1; some 610 for DPA1; and some 450 for DPB1. Roughly 5 DR-DQ haplotypes were treated as single units for association and clustering because of strong linkage in the cohort. Among about 360 genotyped donors of the cohort, an average of approximately 240,000 unique TCR beta nucleotide sequences were sequenced per donor, roughly 20% of them non-productive.

Study-wide findings and limitations: The only immune exposure information available for the cohort was CMV serostatus. The sequencing pipeline was judged likely to have produced a cluster of highly shared sequence variants as a technical artifact. Roughly uniform sequencing depth across donors was assumed in presence/absence analyses, although this assumption may not hold. A later analysis found that most CMV-associated TCR beta chains appeared HLA-restricted, with HLA associations seemingly driven largely by CMV exposure. An association between a missense DCLRE1C variant and V-gene and J-gene trimming of TCR beta chains was found in a later genetic analysis and replicated in an independent cohort. Because the 87-base-pair reads could not distinguish some IMGT-functional V segments, including TRBV6-2 and TRBV6-3, those segments were excluded. A further reported finding was that TCR beta sequences accurately predicted the HLA-A and HLA-B alleles for most subjects in the first cohort. The authors suggested that the approach could potentially be generalized to other disease states and immunological phenotypes. Three of the identified cytomegalovirus-associated TCR beta chains were confirmed in vitro to be specific for cytomegalovirus antigens. The earlier analysis of around 600 of the donors excluded 15 to 20 rarely observed V segments, including chromosome 9 orphons, because counts were too low. In both the original and validation cohorts, the classifier was reported to diagnose cytomegalovirus status with high specificity and sensitivity. When HLA alleles, especially DR and DQ, strongly co-occurred, TCR associations were difficult to assign to individual alleles. Most TCR sequences were seen in very few donors, while some public TCRs were found in many individuals. In a later analysis, some 18,000 TCR beta sequences were associated with specific HLA alleles at a false discovery rate of 0.05. According to a later analysis, parvovirus B19, influenza, CMV and Epstein-Barr virus appeared linked to several top co-occurrence clusters. In the study, 150 to 200 TCR beta chains were listed as associated with cytomegalovirus. In a later genetic analysis, fewer N-insertions in productive TCRs were reported among donors in an Asian-associated ancestry cluster than the roughly 700-donor mean. Because HLA typing was unavailable for some donors at each locus, only the typed subset was used in association tests. Compared with equally common non-associated chains, HLA-associated TCR beta chains in a later analysis were more clonally expanded and had lower generation probabilities. The cohort was sequenced for TCR beta chains only, and without alpha or paired-chain data the features that could be detected were limited. Linkage disequilibrium might explain the correlated functional status among segregating V segments, but an unknown experimental factor could not be excluded. Broadly in line with IMGT annotations, most TCR beta V segments showed up in productive rearrangements about 87% or about 30% of the time in an earlier analysis of several hundred of the donors. In a later analysis, TCR association rates were found to vary across HLA loci, with the most associated TCRs seen for DRB1 alleles and the fewest for HLA-C alleles.

Receptor amplification or capture employed the immunoSEQ multiplex PCR assay. The multiplex PCR relied on a mix of 60 forward primers for TCR Vbeta segments and 13 reverse primers for TCR Jbeta segments. A multiplex PCR assay on genomic DNA amplified the CDR3 region of rearranged TCR beta genes. On the Illumina HiSeq System, the amplified TCR beta libraries were sequenced as 87-base-pair reads. As for the authors' bioinformatics: In a later analysis, tens of millions of unique TCR beta chains were counted across the roughly 670 repertoires, and some 10 million of these chains were shared by at least two donors. Raw reads were error-corrected and collapsed into unique sequences by a nearest-neighbor algorithm in which closely related sequences were merged to remove PCR and sequencing errors. Alignment of CDR3 sequences to IMGT reference sequences was used to assign V, D and J gene segments. For a sequence to be retained, a match of at least six nucleotides was required to both a V gene segment and a J gene segment. A rearrangement counted as productive if the CDR3 had no stop codons and remained in frame with V and J, and every other rearrangement counted as non-productive. CDR3 was defined according to IMGT convention as the region running from the second conserved V-encoded cysteine to the conserved J-encoded phenylalanine. The earlier analysis of 500 to 750 of the donors excluded any sequence lacking an unambiguous match to a single V gene segment. An earlier analysis of approximately 590 of the donors classified V segments as functional when productive rearrangements were above 56.7% and as segregating when the standard deviation between donors was above 5%. A statistical classification framework was built for diagnosing cytomegalovirus status from the catalog of TCR beta chain sequences. V and J gene assignment, in a later analysis, came from comparing TCR nucleotide sequences with IMGT/GENE-DB human TR gene sequences. Using the TCRdist pipeline, a later analysis assigned CDR3 sequences along with most-parsimonious VDJ recombination scenarios. In a later analysis, each TCR beta chain was defined by its CDR3 amino acid sequence together with its V-gene family, and reads without a unique V-gene family were excluded. To address suspected cross-contamination and a sequencing artifact, a later analysis removed a few hundred highly shared, low-generation-probability nucleotide sequences. In a later analysis, a clonal expansion index for each public chain was calculated from normalized within-repertoire ranks of inferred template counts. In a later analysis, generation probabilities were computed using a VDJ recombination model fitted to out-of-frame rearrangements, and the results were checked against IGoR. Hypergeometric tests were used in a later analysis to score TCR-TCR, TCR-HLA and TCR-CMV co-occurrence, with a repertoire-size bias correction applied to the TCR pairs. To estimate false discovery rates, a later analysis permuted the HLA or CMV assignments 20 times. In a later analysis, co-occurring TCRs were grouped with DBSCAN, and TCRdist sequence similarity was added when clustering was performed within HLA-allele-positive subsets. Repertoires with fewer than 30,000 or more than 120,000 public chains, plus five repertoires with anomalous nucleotide sharing, were excluded from co-occurrence clustering. As stored in TCRdb, this immuneACCESS dataset retains in-frame rearrangements with V and J assigned. A fraction of the clones does not appear; measured against another copy, unresolved V genes explain less than half of the discrepancy, and the remainder lacks a known reason. V and J calls and clone size are copied from that table; D and trimming were computed from the DNA. A total of 73,000 or so clones appear in this sample, 73% of them only once. More than 15% of the sample goes to the ten largest clones.

Sequencing was performed on PBMCs. The rearrangement joined TRBV27 to TRBJ2-5, with 7 bases aligning to TRBD1. The origin of this receptor is a woman in her thirties or forties in good health and CMV-seropositive. CDR3 sequence: CASSSPRQGEETQYF. The nucleotide sequence reads as follows: TGTGCCAGCAGTTCGCCTAGACAGGGTGAAGAGACCCAGTACTTC.